Following are 10 T cell receptor beta chains from one sample sequenced in a study of cytomegalovirus exposure and HLA in healthy donors. Both 60 Vbeta primers and 13 Jbeta primers went into the PCR. The table came from immunoSEQ multiplex PCR; TCRdb's copy has only in-frame clones and leaves some out. The sample shows some 170,000 clones, approximately 80% of them seen only once. The sequenced material came from PBMCs. These receptors were obtained from a woman in her late teens or twenties in good health and CMV-seropositive.

V usage is TRBV4-2 and J usage is TRBJ1-2; 8 bases fit TRBD1. The length of the CDR3 is 16 residues. Germline-derived CDR1 and CDR2 are LGHNA and YNFKEQ. V lost 3 bases and J lost 5; bases outside the gene matches: 11. The CDR3 spells CASSQEEGDRGYGYTF. The CDR3 nucleotides read TGTGCCAGCAGCCAGGAGGAAGGCGACAGGGGATATGGCTACACCTTC.

The V and J genes are TRBV7-9 and TRBJ1-6; tentatively, D is TRBD1 (6 bases). CDR3 size: 13 residues. Trimming shortened V by 7 bases and J by 10 bases, and 14 bases separated the two germline ends. The germline V gene has CDR1 SEHNR and CDR2 FQNEAQ (reference sequence). The CDR3 reads CASTMGGRSPLHF. In DNA form, the CDR3 reads TGTGCCAGCACCATGGGGGGGCGGTCACCCCTCCACTTT.

The sample holds a few counts of this clone. J is TRBJ1-6 and V is TRBV25-1; 8 bases align to TRBD1. Per the germline V gene, CDR1 is MGHDK and CDR2 is SYGVNS. The J segment lost 10 bases and the V segment lost 3 bases, leaving 14 bases of the junction unmatched. The CDR3 has 17 amino acids. CDR3 DNA sequence: TGTGCCAGCAGTGATGCCGTGGGGACAGGTATATACTCACCCCTCCACTTT. It encodes CASSDAVGTGIYSPLHF. Full variable domain (missing parts from reference TRBV25-1 and TRBJ1-6): EADIYQTPRYLVIGTGKKITLECSQTMGHDKMYWYQQDPGMELHLIHYSYGVNSTEKGDLSSESTVSRIRTEHFPLTLESARPSHTSQYLCASSDAVGTGIYSPLHFGNGTRLTVT.

The chain uses TRBV11-3 and TRBJ2-1; maybe TRBD2 (7 bases). With 2 bases removed from V and 2 bases from J, the gap between germline ends came to 16 bases. Germline CDR1 reads SGHNT; CDR2 reads YENEEA. The CDR3 contains 17 residues. The CDR3 sequence is CASSLWMAGAAYNEQFF. CDR3 coding DNA: TGTGCCAGCAGCTTATGGATGGCGGGGGCAGCCTACAATGAGCAGTTCTTC.

This clone was picked up one time. V is TRBV6-6 and J is TRBJ2-7; D call uncertain. V was trimmed by 7 bases and J by 3 bases, leaving 13 bases between them. The CDR3 runs to 13 residues. Germline CDR1 reads MNHNY; CDR2 reads SVGAGI (reference sequence). CDR3 sequence reads: CASIDGPNYEQYF. DNA for the CDR3: TGTGCCAGCATCGATGGGCCTAACTACGAGCAGTACTTC.

The rearrangement joins TRBV5-1 to TRBJ2-2, with a weak D call TRBD1 (6 bases). Germline V gives CDR1 SGHRS, CDR2 YFSETQ. This CDR3 is built from 12 residues. V lost 5 bases and J lost 7, with 9 bases in between. This CDR3 reads CASRGHSGELFF. In DNA form, the CDR3 reads TGCGCCAGCAGGGGACACAGCGGGGAGCTGTTTTTT. The variable domain in full, completed from reference TRBV5-1 and TRBJ2-2, reads KAGVTQTPRYLIKTRGQQVTLSCSPISGHRSVSWYQQTPGQGLQFLFEYFSETQRNKGNFPGRFSGRQFSNSRSEMNVSTLELGDSALYLCASRGHSGELFFGEGSRLTVL.

The V and J genes are TRBV2 and TRBJ1-2, with unresolved D. Germline-derived CDR1 and CDR2 are SNHLY and FYNNEI. This CDR3 has 13 residues. The V and J ends lost 6 bases and 4 bases respectively, with 12 bases between them. This chain's CDR3 is CASREGEGYGYTF. CDR3 coding DNA: TGTGCCAGCAGGGAGGGCGAGGGCTATGGCTACACCTTC.

The CDR3 DNA reads as TGTGCCAGCAGTAGTACAGGGGCCGCTTCACCCCTCCACTTT. It specifies CASSSTGAASPLHF. The chain recombines TRBV2 with TRBJ1-6; 7 positions agree with TRBD1. This CDR3 is 14 amino acids long. CDR1 and CDR2 from the germline V gene are SNHLY and FYNNEI. J gave up 9 bases and V 5 bases, and 7 bases lay outside the gene matches.

In this sample, this clone turned up once. The chain uses TRBV23-1 and TRBJ2-5; D is possibly TRBD1 (6 bases). TRBV23-1 is reported as an ORF; its role is uncertain. Trimming left V 6 bases short and J 1 base short, with 18 bases between. This CDR3 has 16 amino acids. The CDR3 region has the DNA TGCGCCAGCAGCCCCCCATCAGGGGAAGGCCAAGAGACCCAGTACTTC. Translation gives CASSPPSGEGQETQYF.

V is TRBV25-1 and J is TRBJ1-1; no reliable D call. V was cut by 1 base and J by 0 bases, with 6 bases left in between. CDR1 is MGHDK and CDR2 is SYGVNS in the germline V gene. The CDR3 length is 14 residues. The CDR3 region has the DNA TGTGCCAGCAGTGAATCCGGTTTGAACACTGAAGCTTTCTTT. Its protein product is CASSESGLNTEAFF.